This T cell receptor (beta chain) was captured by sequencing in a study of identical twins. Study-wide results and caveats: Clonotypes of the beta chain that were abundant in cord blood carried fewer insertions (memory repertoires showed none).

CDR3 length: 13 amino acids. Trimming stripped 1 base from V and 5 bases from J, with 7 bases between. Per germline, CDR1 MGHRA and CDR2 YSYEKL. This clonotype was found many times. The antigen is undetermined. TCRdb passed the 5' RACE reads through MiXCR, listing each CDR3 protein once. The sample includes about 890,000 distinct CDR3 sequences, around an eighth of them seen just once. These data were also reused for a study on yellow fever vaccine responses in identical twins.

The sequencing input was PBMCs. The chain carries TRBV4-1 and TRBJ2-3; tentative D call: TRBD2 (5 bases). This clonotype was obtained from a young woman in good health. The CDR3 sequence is CASSQGGLDTQYF. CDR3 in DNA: TGCGCCAGCAGCCAAGGCGGGTTAGATACGCAGTATTTT.